This T cell receptor (beta chain) emerged from a study of blood T cells in healthy people across ages. Study conclusions and caveats: Older individuals had lower TCR beta diversity per million T cells (the decline was roughly linear). Donor CMV status, an unknown factor, possibly confounded changes in expanded clonotypes.

Worth noting for this clonotype: Its antigen remains unidentified.

The second PCR ran about 6 to 12 cycles with a sample-barcoded 5' primer and J-beta primers. TCRdb passed the 5' RACE reads through MiXCR, listing each CDR3 protein once. The table has approximately 880,000 distinct CDR3 sequences, about 48% seen once; the top ten hold 10% to 15%. Sample: blood. This receptor was taken from a man younger than 40 in good health.

CDR3 residues: CSASLPSTGYQETQYF. CDR3 nucleotides: TGCAGTGCTTCCCTTCCTTCTACAGGGTACCAAGAGACCCAGTACTTC. V is TRBV20-1 and J is TRBJ2-5, with a possible D match to TRBD1 (6 bases). The CDR3 spans 16 residues. V was cut by 5 bases and J by 0 bases, with 19 bases left in between. Germline V gene lookup returns CDR1 DFQATT and CDR2 SNEGSKA (reference sequence).